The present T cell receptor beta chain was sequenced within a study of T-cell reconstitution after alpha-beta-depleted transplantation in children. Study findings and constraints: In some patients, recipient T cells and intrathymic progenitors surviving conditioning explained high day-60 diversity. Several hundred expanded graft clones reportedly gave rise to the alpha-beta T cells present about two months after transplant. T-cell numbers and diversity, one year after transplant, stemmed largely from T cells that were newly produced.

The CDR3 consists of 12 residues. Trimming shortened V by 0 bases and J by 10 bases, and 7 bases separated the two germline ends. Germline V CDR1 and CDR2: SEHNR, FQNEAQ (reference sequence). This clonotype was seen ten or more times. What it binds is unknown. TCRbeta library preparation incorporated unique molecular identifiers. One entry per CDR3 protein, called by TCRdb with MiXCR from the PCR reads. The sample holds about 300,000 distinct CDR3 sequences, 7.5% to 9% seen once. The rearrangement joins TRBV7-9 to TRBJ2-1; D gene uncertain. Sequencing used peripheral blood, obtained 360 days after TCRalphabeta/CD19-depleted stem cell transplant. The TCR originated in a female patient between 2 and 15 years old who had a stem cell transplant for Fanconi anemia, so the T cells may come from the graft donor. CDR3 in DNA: TGTGCCAGCAGCTTAGCTGTCGGAGAGCAGTTCTTC. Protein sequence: CASSLAVGEQFF.